The clone carrying this TCR beta chain was observed a handful of times. Its target is unknown. This entry belongs to a study of OX40 agonist ivuxolimab in advanced cancers. Study at large: Across the patients, intravenous ivuxolimab was delivered every 2 weeks at 0.01 to 10 mg/kg. The dose-escalation cohort was over 65% male, with a mean age of 60 years, ranging about 20 to 79. General study points: Expanded peripheral T cells had an undetermined antigen specificity.

The study sampled blood at baseline, cycle 4 day 1, and cycle 7 day 1. The method was immunoSEQ multiplex PCR; TCRdb's version includes in-frame clones alone and lacks a portion of them. The table records almost 85,000 clones, approximately 86% of them present only once. This CDR3 has 13 amino acids. V lost 6 bases and J lost 2, with 11 bases in between. Germline CDR1 SGHTA, CDR2 FQGNSA. The origin of this receptor is an adult with an advanced solid tumor such as melanoma, head and neck, liver or kidney cancer. This sequence joins TRBV7-2 and TRBJ2-7; D is tentatively TRBD1 or TRBD2 (5 bases each). The starting material was CD4+ or CD8+ T cells sorted from blood, obtained in a trial of the OX40 agonist ivuxolimab. Written as DNA, the CDR3 is TGTGCCAGCAGTCCCTCGGGACCCTACGAGCAGTACTTC. The encoded protein is CASSPSGPYEQYF. Full variable domain (missing parts from reference TRBV7-2 and TRBJ2-7): GAGVSQSPSNKVTEKGKDVELRCDPISGHTALYWYRQSLGQGLEFLIYFQGNSAPDKSGLPSDRFSAERTGGSVSTLTIQRTQQEDSAVYLCASSPSGPYEQYFGPGTRLTVT.